This T cell receptor (beta chain) was recorded in a study of blood T cell repertoires in COVID-19. Study summary: There were acute and convalescent COVID-19 samples, and they came from the United States, Italy and Spain. The analysed material was cDNA or gDNA that came from T cells, B-cell-depleted T cells, or PBMCs.

The age range of participants was about 18 to 95 years, with residence in about two dozen US areas. The method was immunoSEQ multiplex PCR; TCRdb's version includes in-frame clones alone and lacks a portion of them. Among about 320,000 clones listed, 75% to 90% were seen once. This clone came up once. This CDR3 comprises 16 residues. V was cut by 1 base and J by 0 bases, with 11 bases left in between. The germline CDR1 and CDR2 sequences are LNHNV and YYDKDF (reference sequence). Sequencing input: PBMCs or T cells enriched from blood (not recorded which). V and J are TRBV15 and TRBJ2-3; D not resolved. The clonotype originates from a man aged 60-69 years who had recovered from COVID-19. The CDR3: CATSRVAPASTDTQYF. CDR3 DNA: TGTGCCACCAGCAGAGTGGCCCCTGCTAGCACAGATACGCAGTATTTT. Looking up the rest from reference TRBV15 and TRBJ2-3 gives the full variable domain: DAMVIQNPRYQVTQFGKPVTLSCSQTLNHNVMYWYQQKSSQAPKLLFHYYDKDFNNEADTPDNFQSRRPNTSFCFLDIRSPGLGDTAMYLCATSRVAPASTDTQYFGPGTRLTVL.